These T cell receptor beta chains were read from a single sample in a study of blood T cell repertoires in COVID-19. Some clones are missing from TCRdb's copy, which holds only in-frame ones; the method was immunoSEQ multiplex PCR. The repertoire consists of about 120,000 clones, with around nine tenths occurring once and the leading ten covering about 1.9%. The sample taken for sequencing was peripheral blood. These receptors came from a human donor with active COVID-19. The donor label of this sample is uncertain. The CDR3 runs from the conserved cysteine through the conserved F or W. Each record gives: D gene, J gene, V gene, CDR3 protein. The D gene is left open where the match is weak.

D gene: TRBD2
J gene: TRBJ2-3
V gene: TRBV5-1
CDR3 protein: CASSLWLADTDTQYF

D gene: .
J gene: TRBJ1-4
V gene: TRBV19
CDR3 protein: CASRIRGEKLFF

D gene: TRBD1
J gene: TRBJ1-1
V gene: TRBV5-1
CDR3 protein: CASSQGDRLNTEAFF

D gene: TRBD2
J gene: TRBJ2-1
V gene: TRBV5-6
CDR3 protein: CASSELAGWVNEQFF

D gene: .
J gene: TRBJ1-1
V gene: TRBV28
CDR3 protein: CASSPWRTGSAEAFF

D gene: TRBD2
J gene: TRBJ2-1
V gene: TRBV7-9
CDR3 protein: CASSLDGTSDYNEQFF

D gene: .
J gene: TRBJ1-1
V gene: TRBV12-3/TRBV12-4
CDR3 protein: CASSSISQGTAFF

D gene: .
J gene: TRBJ2-3
V gene: TRBV9
CDR3 protein: CASSAHQGTDTQYF

D gene: .
J gene: TRBJ1-2
V gene: TRBV19
CDR3 protein: CASSSARGDYGYTF

D gene: TRBD2
J gene: TRBJ2-7
V gene: TRBV3-1/TRBV3-2
CDR3 protein: CASSQDHQRGGLWQYF

D gene: TRBD1
J gene: TRBJ1-2
V gene: TRBV2
CDR3 protein: CASSPPGTASGYTF

D gene: .
J gene: TRBJ2-7
V gene: TRBV12-3/TRBV12-4
CDR3 protein: CASSPGVYEQYF

D gene: .
J gene: TRBJ2-7
V gene: TRBV10-1
CDR3 protein: CASSLTYSYEQYF

D gene: TRBD1
J gene: TRBJ1-6
V gene: TRBV4-2
CDR3 protein: CASSQDRGMTSYNSPLHF

D gene: TRBD1
J gene: TRBJ2-5
V gene: TRBV4-3
CDR3 protein: CASSQDLTGEETQYF

D gene: TRBD1
J gene: TRBJ2-3
V gene: TRBV11-2
CDR3 protein: CASSLVGQGTDTQYF

D gene: .
J gene: TRBJ1-2
V gene: TRBV18
CDR3 protein: CASSQGQGYNYGYTF

D gene: TRBD1
J gene: TRBJ2-1
V gene: TRBV24-1
CDR3 protein: CATSDTNRGDYNEQFF

D gene: .
J gene: TRBJ1-2
V gene: TRBV4-3
CDR3 protein: CASSQDSRDTYYGYTF

D gene: .
J gene: TRBJ2-5
V gene: TRBV6-5
CDR3 protein: CASPPGGAQETQYF

D gene: TRBD1
J gene: TRBJ2-2
V gene: TRBV10-1
CDR3 protein: CASSPNLDRERDTGELFF

D gene: TRBD1
J gene: TRBJ1-6
V gene: TRBV7-9
CDR3 protein: CASSPGTGASNSPLHF

D gene: .
J gene: TRBJ1-2
V gene: TRBV4-3
CDR3 protein: CASSQGERPAGYTF

D gene: TRBD2
J gene: TRBJ2-7
V gene: TRBV6-6
CDR3 protein: CASSQMGLAGGRAYEQYF

D gene: TRBD2
J gene: TRBJ2-2
V gene: TRBV27
CDR3 protein: CASSWGTSGGATGELFF

D gene: TRBD2
J gene: TRBJ2-1
V gene: TRBV5-4
CDR3 protein: CASSSGGATYNEQFF

D gene: .
J gene: TRBJ1-2
V gene: TRBV28
CDR3 protein: CATKTTRTVNYGYTF

D gene: TRBD1
J gene: TRBJ2-7
V gene: TRBV4-1
CDR3 protein: CASSQDDTTGQAYEQYF

D gene: TRBD1
J gene: TRBJ1-2
V gene: TRBV5-5
CDR3 protein: CASSHEWTGGYTF

D gene: .
J gene: TRBJ1-1
V gene: TRBV12-3/TRBV12-4
CDR3 protein: CASSLRPGTEAFF

D gene: .
J gene: TRBJ2-7
V gene: TRBV5-1
CDR3 protein: CASSLAAGGGYNEQYF

D gene: TRBD1
J gene: TRBJ2-7
V gene: TRBV7-2
CDR3 protein: CASNSHTDRGLYEQYF

D gene: .
J gene: TRBJ2-7
V gene: TRBV19
CDR3 protein: CASSISGLGPYEQYF

D gene: .
J gene: TRBJ1-2
V gene: TRBV5-6
CDR3 protein: CASSLQQVNYGYTF

D gene: TRBD1
J gene: TRBJ1-5
V gene: TRBV6-2/TRBV6-3
CDR3 protein: CASSSPRQGISNQPQHF

D gene: TRBD1
J gene: TRBJ1-2
V gene: TRBV14
CDR3 protein: CASSEGTVYGYTF

D gene: .
J gene: TRBJ1-2
V gene: TRBV27
CDR3 protein: CASSPRPSDGYGYTF

D gene: TRBD2
J gene: TRBJ2-3
V gene: TRBV3-1/TRBV3-2
CDR3 protein: CASSQDIAASGGPLDTQYF

D gene: TRBD2
J gene: TRBJ2-1
V gene: TRBV5-6
CDR3 protein: CASSLGTSGAYNEQFF

D gene: .
J gene: TRBJ1-2
V gene: TRBV5-4
CDR3 protein: CASSLAGGDYGYTF

D gene: .
J gene: TRBJ2-1
V gene: TRBV11-3
CDR3 protein: CASSLAGSERQFF

D gene: TRBD2
J gene: TRBJ2-5
V gene: TRBV9
CDR3 protein: CASSPQLSGGAKTQYF

D gene: TRBD1
J gene: TRBJ2-1
V gene: TRBV7-2
CDR3 protein: CASSPTGEGEQFF

D gene: .
J gene: TRBJ2-7
V gene: TRBV15
CDR3 protein: CATSRDRLGGGSYEQYF

D gene: .
J gene: TRBJ1-1
V gene: TRBV4-3
CDR3 protein: CASSQGAENTEAFF

D gene: TRBD1
J gene: TRBJ1-4
V gene: TRBV7-9
CDR3 protein: CASSKGQVINEKLFF

D gene: TRBD1
J gene: TRBJ2-1
V gene: TRBV6-5
CDR3 protein: CASSRDRGPNEQFF

D gene: .
J gene: TRBJ1-2
V gene: TRBV6-5
CDR3 protein: CASSYSNSGYTF

D gene: .
J gene: TRBJ1-2
V gene: TRBV28
CDR3 protein: CASSLGAYGYTF

D gene: .
J gene: TRBJ2-3
V gene: TRBV18
CDR3 protein: CASSPLLTDTQYF

D gene: TRBD1
J gene: TRBJ2-7
V gene: TRBV5-1
CDR3 protein: CASSAPGQGVHEQYF

D gene: TRBD1
J gene: TRBJ2-1
V gene: TRBV9
CDR3 protein: CASSPNTLQGPSYNEQFF